Ten or more counts support the clone carrying this T cell receptor beta chain. Antigen specificity is unknown. This record comes from a study of T-cell reconstitution after alpha-beta-depleted transplantation in children. The study's findings and limits: A year had passed since transplant, and T-cell counts and diversity by then came mostly from newly produced T cells. Reportedly, alpha-beta T cells present about two months post-transplant originated from several hundred expanded clones of graft origin. The study traced high day-60 TCRbeta diversity in some patients to surviving recipient T cells and thymic progenitors.

Construction of the TCRbeta library involved unique molecular identifiers. MiXCR was run by TCRdb on the PCR reads, yielding one entry per CDR3 protein. The sample has about 600,000 distinct CDR3 sequences, 13% seen once. This CDR3 region has 14 residues. CDR1 is LNHNV and CDR2 is YYDKDF in the germline V gene (reference sequence). Deletions cut 6 bases from V and 7 bases from J, with 19 bases between. The chain recombines TRBV15 with TRBJ2-7; maybe TRBD1 (6 bases). The source was PBMCs, mostly from graft donor cells, collected 360 days after TCRalphabeta/CD19-depleted stem cell transplant. This clonotype was sampled from a male patient under 18 who had a stem cell transplant for acute myeloid leukemia, so the T cells may come from the graft donor. The CDR3, as DNA: TGTGCCACCAGAAATACAGGGTTCGGGTGGGAGCAGTACTTC. Translation: CATRNTGFGWEQYF.